This T cell receptor (beta chain) was documented in a study of immune evolution from preneoplasia to lung adenocarcinoma. Assay: immunoSEQ multiplex PCR; the TCRdb copy retains only in-frame clones and omits some. Among under 3,500 clones listed, around 82% were seen once. The CDR3 runs 14 residues. The germline CDR1 and CDR2 sequences are MNHNS and SASEGT. V gave up 6 bases and J gave up 5 bases; unmatched junction bases: 7. Study-level findings and limits: Top clone share appeared to fall from AAH through AIS, MIA, adenocarcinoma.

On this clone itself: The antigen remains undetermined.

Sequenced: FFPE adjacent normal lung tissue. This chain links TRBV6-1 with TRBJ2-3, with 8 bases matching TRBD2. This clonotype was obtained from an older donor with lung adenocarcinoma. In DNA, the CDR3 is TGTGCCAGCAGACTGACTAGCGAGGTAGATACGCAGTATTTT. Amino acid sequence: CASRLTSEVDTQYF.